The 5 T cell receptor beta chains below were found in one sample sequenced in a study of blood T cells in healthy people across ages. With a J-beta primer mix and a sample-barcoded 5' primer, a second PCR ran about 7 to 12 cycles. TCRdb passed the 5' RACE reads through MiXCR, listing each CDR3 protein once. The sample includes roughly 700,000 distinct CDR3 sequences, 32% of them seen just once. Material for sequencing was blood. The receptors were sampled from a woman of 80 years or more in good health.

This clonotype occurred a few times. This chain connects TRBV9 to TRBJ1-1, with D hard to call. The V gene lost 0 bases and the J gene lost 3 bases, with 6 bases spanning the gap. CDR3 length: 13 residues. Germline V gene lookup returns CDR1 SGDLS and CDR2 YYNGEE. CDR3 sequence reads: CASSVGDDTEAFF. CDR3 nucleotide sequence: TGTGCCAGCAGCGTAGGCGACGACACTGAAGCTTTCTTT.

The chain links TRBV11-2 to TRBJ2-1; the D is unclear. Germline CDR1 SGHAT, CDR2 FQNNGV. This CDR3 contains 15 residues. V was clipped by 2 bases and J by 4 bases, with 12 bases between them. CDR3 residues: CASSLLMGRYNEQFF. For the CDR3, the DNA is TGTGCCAGCAGCTTACTCATGGGCCGGTACAATGAGCAGTTCTTC.

This clonotype was seen many times. The chain has TRBV19 and TRBJ2-3, with a possible D match to TRBD1 (6 bases). The CDR3 length is 16 residues. Germline CDR1 LNHDA, CDR2 SQIVND (reference sequence). Trimming removed 3 bases from V and 2 bases from J, with 15 bases in between. The CDR3 region has the DNA TGTGCCAGTAGTATGATTGGACAGCAGCTCACAGATACGCAGTATTTT. Residues: CASSMIGQQLTDTQYF.

The CDR3, as DNA: TGTGCCAGCAGCTCTTGGCTAGCGGGGGGATCCTACGAGCAGTACTTC. Translation: CASSSWLAGGSYEQYF. This chain links TRBV7-2 with TRBJ2-7, with TRBD2 matching over 11 bases. CDR3 length equals 16 residues. V was pared by 4 bases and J by 1 base, with 6 bases of the junction left unmatched. From germline, CDR1 is SGHTA and CDR2 FQGNSA.

Comment on this clonotype: A read error may be the cause here, since a much bigger clone is one base away. The V call is TRBV6-6, the J call TRBJ1-4, with 7 nucleotides matching TRBD1. The CDR3 consists of 13 residues. Germline V gene sequence: CDR1 MNHNY, CDR2 SVGAGI (reference sequence). CDR3 residues: CTSGQNRGEKLFF. As DNA, the CDR3 is TGTACCAGCGGCCAGAACAGGGGTGAAAAACTGTTTTTT.